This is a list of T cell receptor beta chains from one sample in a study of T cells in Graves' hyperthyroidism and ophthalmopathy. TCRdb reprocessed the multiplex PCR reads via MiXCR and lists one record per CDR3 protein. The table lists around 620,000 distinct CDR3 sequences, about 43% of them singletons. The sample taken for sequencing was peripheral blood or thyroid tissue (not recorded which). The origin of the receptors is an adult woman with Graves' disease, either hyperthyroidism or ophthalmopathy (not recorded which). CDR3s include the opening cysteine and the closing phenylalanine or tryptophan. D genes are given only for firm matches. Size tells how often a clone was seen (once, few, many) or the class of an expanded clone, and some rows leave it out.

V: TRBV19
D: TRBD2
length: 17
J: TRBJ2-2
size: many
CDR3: CASSIMAGGLNTGELFF
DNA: TGTGCCAGTAGTATAATGGCGGGAGGACTGAACACCGGGGAGCTGTTTTTT

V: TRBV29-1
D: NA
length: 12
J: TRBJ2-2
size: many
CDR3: CTVKDGSGELFF
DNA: TGCACCGTCAAGGACGGGAGCGGGGAGCTGTTTTTT

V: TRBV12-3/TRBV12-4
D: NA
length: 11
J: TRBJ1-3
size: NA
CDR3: CASSRRETIYF
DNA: TGTGCCAGCAGTAGGCGAGAGACCATATATTTT

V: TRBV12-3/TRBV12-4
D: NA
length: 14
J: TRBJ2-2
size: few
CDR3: CASTGDLYTGELFF
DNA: TGTGCCAGCACCGGAGATCTATACACCGGGGAGCTGTTTTTT

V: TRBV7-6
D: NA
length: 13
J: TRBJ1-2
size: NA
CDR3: CASSLETTYGYTF
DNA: TGTGCCAGCAGCTTAGAGACAACCTATGGCTACACCTTC

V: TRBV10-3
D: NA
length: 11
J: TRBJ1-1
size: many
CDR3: CAIGGNTEAFF
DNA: TGTGCCATCGGGGGGAACACTGAAGCTTTCTTT

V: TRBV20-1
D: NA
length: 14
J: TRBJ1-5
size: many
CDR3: CSARGGGGNQPQHF
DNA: TGCAGTGCTAGAGGGGGGGGCGGCAATCAGCCCCAGCATTTT

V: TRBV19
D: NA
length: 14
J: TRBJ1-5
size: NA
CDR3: CASSGRRSNQPQHF
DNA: TGTGCCAGTAGTGGCCGCAGAAGCAATCAGCCCCAGCATTTT

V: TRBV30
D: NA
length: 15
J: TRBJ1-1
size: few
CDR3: CAWSATSNMNTEAFF
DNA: TGTGCCTGGAGTGCAACTAGTAACATGAACACTGAAGCTTTCTTT

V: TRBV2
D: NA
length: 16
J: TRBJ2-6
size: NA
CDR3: CASSERGTAGANVLTF
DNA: TGTGCCAGCAGTGAGAGGGGTACTGCTGGGGCCAACGTCCTGACTTTC

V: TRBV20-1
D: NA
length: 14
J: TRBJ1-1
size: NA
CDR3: CSALLVQLNTEAFF
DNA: TGCAGTGCTTTGCTCGTACAGCTGAACACTGAAGCTTTCTTT

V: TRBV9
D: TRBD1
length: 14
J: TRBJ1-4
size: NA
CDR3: CASSGGQGNEKLFF
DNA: TGTGCCAGCAGCGGAGGACAGGGTAATGAAAAACTGTTTTTT

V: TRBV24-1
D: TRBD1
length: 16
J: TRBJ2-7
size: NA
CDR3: CATSDFPKTGSYEQYF
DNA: TGTGCCACCAGTGATTTTCCCAAGACAGGGAGCTACGAGCAGTACTTC

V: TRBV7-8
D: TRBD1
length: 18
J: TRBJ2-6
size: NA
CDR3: CASSLETGMSTGANVLTF
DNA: TGTGCCAGCAGCTTAGAGACAGGGATGAGCACCGGGGCCAACGTCCTGACTTTC

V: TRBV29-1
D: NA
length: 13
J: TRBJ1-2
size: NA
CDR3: CSVKPDGIYGYTF
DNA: TGCAGCGTTAAACCCGACGGAATCTATGGCTACACCTTC

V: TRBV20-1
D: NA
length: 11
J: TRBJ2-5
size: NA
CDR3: CSATSEETQYF
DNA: TGCAGTGCTACCAGCGAGGAGACCCAGTACTTC

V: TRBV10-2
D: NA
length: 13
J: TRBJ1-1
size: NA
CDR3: CASSKGLNTEAFF
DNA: TGCGCCAGCAGTAAGGGTCTGAACACTGAAGCTTTCTTT